These 5 T cell receptor beta chains share one sample of origin, sequenced in a study of OX40 agonist ivuxolimab in advanced cancers. Sequencing used immunoSEQ multiplex PCR; TCRdb keeps in-frame clones, though not all of them. The data contain about 30,000 clones, roughly 90% of them singletons. Sequenced material: CD4+ or CD8+ T cells sorted from blood, taken in a trial of the OX40 agonist ivuxolimab. The receptors come from an adult with an advanced solid tumor such as melanoma, head and neck, liver or kidney cancer.

J is TRBJ2-3 and V is TRBV7-8; D unclear. The CDR3 is made up of 16 amino acids. The germline V and J ends were trimmed by 5 bases and 0 bases, with 15 bases remaining between them. Germline-derived CDR1 and CDR2 are SGHVS and FQNEAQ. The CDR3 region has the DNA TGTGCCAGCAGCCACGTTAAGCGCACTAGCACAGATACGCAGTATTTT. This translates into CASSHVKRTSTDTQYF. Variable domain in full (rest from reference TRBV7-8 and TRBJ2-3): GAGVSQSPRYKVAKRGQDVALRCDPISGHVSLFWYQQALGQGPEFLTYFQNEAQLDKSGLPSDRFFAERPEGSVSTLKIQRTQQEDSAVYLCASSHVKRTSTDTQYFGPGTRLTVL.

The chain joins TRBV19 to TRBJ1-2; no clear D gene. Trimming removed 0 bases from V and 4 bases from J, with 15 bases in between. The CDR3 is made up of 16 amino acids. Germline values: CDR1 LNHDA, CDR2 SQIVND (reference sequence). The CDR3 is CASSIERGGAAYGYTF. The CDR3 DNA follows: TGTGCCAGTAGTATAGAACGGGGAGGAGCGGCCTATGGCTACACCTTC.

J is TRBJ1-2 and V is TRBV27; D is unresolved. The CDR3 is 15 amino acids. Germline CDR1 and CDR2: MNHEY and SMNVEV (reference sequence). V lost 5 bases and J 2 bases, leaving 15 bases between the germline ends. CDR3 in DNA: TGTGCCAGCAGTCCCCTTGTCGAGAGCAACTATGGCTACACCTTC. Its translation: CASSPLVESNYGYTF.

V is TRBV6-5 and J is TRBJ1-2; D uncertain. Germline CDR1 reads MNHEY; CDR2 reads SVGAGI. This CDR3 contains 13 residues. Trimming took off 6 bases at V and 6 bases at J, with 14 bases between the two ends. For the CDR3, the DNA is TGTGCCAGCAGCCTTGGGCCAAGCAATGGCTACACCTTC. Translation: CASSLGPSNGYTF.

Here the CDR3 reads CASGPYEQYF. The CDR3 region has the DNA TGTGCCAGCGGGCCCTACGAGCAGTACTTC. V is TRBV27 and J is TRBJ2-7; D gene unclear. The germline CDR1 and CDR2 sequences are MNHEY and SMNVEV (reference sequence). The ends were cut back, 8 bases at V and 2 bases at J, with 4 bases in the middle. The CDR3 runs to 10 residues.